This TCR beta chain was recovered during a study of T cells in Graves' hyperthyroidism and ophthalmopathy (dated by TCRdb to about 2019). In the study overall: Peripheral blood was sampled at the time of initial diagnosis, prior to any treatment. To identify TCR V-J signatures that set the groups apart, the researchers used a discovery cohort of 95 to 100 patients, made up of around 40 with Graves' ophthalmopathy and 57 with stable Graves' hyperthyroidism. Prospective prediction of ophthalmopathy was tested in an independent validation cohort of fewer than 20 hyperthyroidism patients and 15 to 17 patients who later progressed to ophthalmopathy. The approximately 98 discovery patients were randomly divided into training and test sets at a 7:3 ratio. The study also compared thyroid tissue and blood T-cell repertoires from roughly six Graves' hyperthyroidism patients. After sampling, hyperthyroidism patients received methimazole starting at 30 mg daily, and ophthalmopathy patients received high-dose intravenous methylprednisolone. According to the paper, TCR Vbeta CDR3 sequencing was carried out on 135 peripheral blood samples, which came from around 43 ophthalmopathy, roughly 75 hyperthyroidism and about 17 progressor patients.

The TCR beta CDR3 regions were amplified from the RNA transcripts. The TCR CDR3 was subjected to a first round of RT-PCR using the HTBI primer set and the Qiagen OneStep RT-PCR kit. Libraries were constructed in a second round of multiplex PCR, after which size selection and purification were performed. Paired-end sequencing of the libraries was performed with 100 bp reads on an Illumina HiSeq2000. For the original study's pipeline: Raw data were processed with SOAPnuke, discarding reads with adapters, uncalled bases, mean Phred below 15, or no exact constant-primer or identifier match. High-quality paired reads were merged using COPE v1.2.5, and each unique nucleotide sequence was defined as a clonotype. MiTCR v1.1 was used to align clonotypes to the IMGT TRBV, TRBD and TRBJ reference segments. The analysis was restricted to V-J combinations with a frequency above 0.0001, which together covered approximately 99% of the repertoires. The TCS score was defined as F50 (clonal expansion) divided by E x V (chaos), with BLOSUM62-based TCRdist calculated between CDR3 peptides within each V-J. Welch's t-statistics and random forest reduced 500 to 650 V-J features to 10 to 15, which were used in a naive Bayes classifier (R e1071). TCRdb cleaned the public reads at Q25 with fastp, built clones with MiXCR and kept in-frame beta chains. Each entry merges the rows of one CDR3 protein and shows their most common DNA and genes. In this record, the V and J calls reflect TCRdb's handling and not the investigators' own analysis. The sample data list more than 300,000 distinct CDR3 sequences, and 18% of these were observed just once. 35% to 50% of the sample lies in the top ten.

Ophthalmopathy patients had moderately to severely active disease, with a Clinical Activity Score of 3 or more, a NOSPECS grade of 4 or more, and a disease duration of less than 3 months. Any patient with an uncontrolled infection, another autoimmune disease, pregnancy or lactation was excluded. Clinical symptoms, serum thyroxine and TRAb, thyroid ultrasound, and orbital computed tomography formed the basis for the diagnoses. Ficoll-Paque density gradient centrifugation was used to isolate PBMCs from around 10 ml of fresh peripheral blood. Total RNA was extracted with Trizol reagent, and quality was checked on an Agilent 2100 Bioanalyzer. The CDR3 runs 16 residues from the cysteine to the phenylalanine. Only the CDR3 part of the read is kept: 48 bases, read in frame from the first base. From a lookup of the germline V gene, CDR1 and CDR2 are SGHTA and FQGTGA. V drops 0 bases and J drops 0 bases, leaving 12 bases in between.

Study-wide findings and limitations: No statistical method was used to set the sample size in advance, and investigators knew the group allocation. Most expanded thyroid clonotypes (frequency above 0.001) were also detected in blood, a finding suggesting that blood repertoires may reflect thyroid immune responses. Ophthalmopathy was separated from stable hyperthyroidism by a 13 V-J signature model, with around 88% sensitivity and about 81% specificity obtained in cross-validation and 80%/75% obtained in testing. During validation, the model predicted progression to ophthalmopathy a median of about 5.9 months ahead of onset, with approximately 71% sensitivity and 72% to 80% specificity.

This clonotype was picked up many times. Its antigen is not yet known. No per-base quality is available; no much larger clone lies one base away. Here the chain combines TRBV7-3 and TRBJ2-7; the D region is possibly TRBD1 or TRBD2, each matching across 5 bases. The sequenced sample consisted of blood. The sequence was obtained from a man younger than 30 with Graves' ophthalmopathy. Here the CDR3 is given as CASSLTGDLSSYEQYF. The DNA reads TGTGCCAGCAGCTTAACGGGGGACCTAAGCTCCTACGAGCAGTACTTC.